The 22 T cell receptor beta chains reported below all come from one sample, sequenced in a study of shared clonotypes between healthy human individuals. Clones were sequenced by immunoSEQ multiplex PCR, and TCRdb holds only the in-frame ones, with some missing. The sample shows roughly 1.4 million clones, 98% to 99% of them seen only once. The sequenced material came from naive CD4+ T cells sorted from blood. Noted subset: CD45RA+ positively selected. Every receptor here comes from a man younger than 40 in good health.

The chain combines TRBV20-1 with TRBJ2-7; D ambiguous. Trimming stripped 4 bases from V and 3 bases from J, with 7 bases between. Germline CDR1 is DFQATT and CDR2 is SNEGSKA (reference sequence). The CDR3 spans 11 residues. The CDR3 sequence: CSANGIYEQYF. The CDR3 coding sequence is TGCAGTGCTAATGGGATCTACGAGCAGTACTTC.

The chain has TRBV18 and TRBJ2-3; D is ambiguous. The CDR3 spans 13 residues. Germline-derived CDR1 and CDR2 are KGHSH and LQKENI. Trimming took off 3 bases at V and 4 bases at J, with 8 bases between the two ends. The CDR3 loop is CASSPELADTQYF. For the CDR3, the DNA is TGTGCCAGCTCACCCGAGTTGGCAGATACGCAGTATTTT.

This chain links TRBV11-2 with TRBJ2-3; 10 bases fit TRBD2. V trimming: 3 bases; J trimming: 9 bases; junction bases outside the gene matches: 12. The germline gives CDR1 SGHAT, CDR2 FQNNGV. The CDR3 extends over 16 amino acids. CDR3 residues: CASSFGLAGDGGTQYF. The CDR3 coding sequence is TGTGCCAGCAGCTTTGGTCTAGCGGGAGATGGGGGAACGCAGTATTTT.

The chain links TRBV7-8 to TRBJ2-5; possible D gene TRBD1, 5 bases. V gave up 5 bases and J gave up 3 bases, with 10 bases separating them. CDR1 is SGHVS and CDR2 is FQNEAQ in the germline V gene. The CDR3 is 13 amino acids. CDR3 in amino acids: CASSPGHKETQYF. For the CDR3, the DNA is TGTGCCAGCAGCCCCGGACATAAAGAGACCCAGTACTTC.

The chain joins TRBV6-1 to TRBJ2-5; D remains unclear. The CDR3 loop spans 13 amino acids. Germline values: CDR1 MNHNS, CDR2 SASEGT. Trimming removed 3 bases from V and 2 bases from J, with 7 bases in between. Here the CDR3 DNA reads TGTGCCAGCAGTGATTTCATACAAGAGACCCAGTACTTC. This encodes CASSDFIQETQYF.

The chain couples TRBV18 to TRBJ2-7; 12 bases fit TRBD2. The germline CDR1 and CDR2 sequences are KGHSH and LQKENI. Trimming cost V 3 bases and J 0 bases; bases outside gene matches: 3. The CDR3 runs 16 residues. Here the CDR3 DNA reads TGTGCCAGCTCACCTCTAGCGGGAGGGAGCTCCTACGAGCAGTACTTC. Translation: CASSPLAGGSSYEQYF.

The chain employs TRBV19 and TRBJ1-1; the match to TRBD1 covers 9 bases. CDR3 length: 14 residues. With 7 bases clipped from V and 10 bases from J, the junction kept 13 bases outside the gene matches. In germline, CDR1 is LNHDA, CDR2 SQIVND (reference sequence). CDR3 sequence (DNA): TGTGCCAGTACGAAGAGGGGACAGGGATGGGGAGCTTTCTTT. This translates into CASTKRGQGWGAFF.

The chain is built from TRBV10-3 and TRBJ2-7; 7 bases line up with TRBD2. There are 16 residues in the CDR3. Looked up from germline, CDR1 is ENHRY and CDR2 is SYGVKD. Trimming at V came to 8 bases and at J to 1 base, leaving 14 bases not matched to a gene. CDR3 amino acids: CAIQKTAGVTSYEQYF. In DNA, the CDR3 is TGTGCCATCCAAAAGACCGCGGGGGTCACTTCCTACGAGCAGTACTTC.

The chain joins TRBV27 to TRBJ2-7; D unresolved. This CDR3 contains 14 residues. The V end was cut by 5 bases, the J end by 1 base, with 12 bases between. Germline CDR1 reads MNHEY; CDR2 reads SMNVEV (reference sequence). The CDR3 DNA sequence: TGTGCCAGCAGTCTATTGACCGGTTCCTACGAGCAGTACTTC. Amino acids: CASSLLTGSYEQYF.

The V and J genes are TRBV7-3 and TRBJ2-2, with TRBD1 as a possible D gene (6 bases). Per germline, CDR1 SGHTA and CDR2 FQGTGA. There are 14 residues in the CDR3. The ends were cut back, 4 bases at V and 1 base at J, with 7 bases in the middle. CDR3 nucleotides: TGTGCCAGCAGCTCACAGGGGAACACCGGGGAGCTGTTTTTT. This translates into CASSSQGNTGELFF.

The chain recombines TRBV2 with TRBJ1-2, with TRBD1 matching 9 bases. V shed 3 bases, J shed 7 bases, and the junction held 3 bases outside the gene matches. Germline CDR1 SNHLY, CDR2 FYNNEI. There are 13 residues in the CDR3. CDR3 nucleotide sequence: TGTGCCAGCAGTGACCGGGACAGGGTTGGCTACACCTTC. It encodes CASSDRDRVGYTF.

This chain connects TRBV27 to TRBJ2-7; D unresolved. The V end was cut by 4 bases, the J end by 2 bases, with 12 bases between. CDR1 is MNHEY and CDR2 is SMNVEV in the germline V gene (reference sequence). The CDR3 covers 14 residues. CDR3 sequence (DNA): TGTGCCAGCAGTTCCTTGACACTTACCTACGAGCAGTACTTC. Amino acid sequence: CASSSLTLTYEQYF.

On this clone itself: The sample has other DNA sequences that encode this CDR3 too. The V gene is TRBV7-2, the J gene TRBJ1-5; possibly TRBD1 for D (6 bases). The V gene's germline CDR1 is SGHTA and CDR2 FQGNSA. The germline V and J ends were trimmed by 2 bases and 2 bases, with 7 bases remaining between them. CDR3 size: 14 residues. CDR3 region: CASSLRTGNQPQHF. The CDR3 DNA reads as TGTGCCAGCAGCTTACGGACAGGCAATCAGCCCCAGCATTTT.

The J gene is TRBJ2-3, the V gene TRBV18, with TRBD1 matching 8 bases. The CDR3 totals 14 residues. Germline V gene sequence: CDR1 KGHSH, CDR2 LQKENI. The V and J ends lost 2 bases and 4 bases, in that order; junction bases with no gene match: 2. The CDR3 loop is CASSPGQGPDTQYF. DNA for the CDR3: TGTGCCAGCTCACCAGGACAGGGCCCAGATACGCAGTATTTT. Filled out from reference TRBV18 and TRBJ2-3, the complete variable domain reads NAGVMQNPRHLVRRRGQEARLRCSPMKGHSHVYWYRQLPEEGLKFMVYLQKENIIDESGMPKERFSAEFPKEGPSILRIQQVVRGDSAAYFCASSPGQGPDTQYFGPGTRLTVL.

The V call is TRBV10-2, the J call TRBJ2-7; D remains unclear. The CDR3 is 11 amino acids. CDR1 is WSHSY and CDR2 is SAAADI in the germline V gene. V dropped 10 bases and J dropped 1 base, with 8 bases sitting between them. The CDR3 sequence is CATVVSYEQYF. For the CDR3, the DNA is TGCGCCACGGTGGTTTCCTACGAGCAGTACTTC.

The gene calls are TRBV4-3 and TRBJ2-1; the D gene is possibly TRBD2 (6 bases). The CDR3 is 14 residues long. Trimming took off 0 bases at V and 10 bases at J, with 13 bases between the two ends. Germline V gives CDR1 LGHNA, CDR2 YSLEER. The CDR3 here is CASSQDPRRGEQFF. Here the CDR3 DNA reads TGCGCCAGCAGCCAAGACCCTAGGCGGGGCGAGCAGTTCTTC.

The chain uses TRBV7-2 and TRBJ1-2; maybe TRBD1 (6 bases). CDR1 is SGHTA, CDR2 FQGNSA, per germline. The CDR3 totals 14 residues. V was cut by 6 bases and J by 4 bases, with 15 bases left in between. As DNA, the CDR3 is TGTGCCAGCAGGAATGTTGGGGGCAGCTATGGCTACACCTTC. It is translated as CASRNVGGSYGYTF. The whole variable domain, remainder taken from reference TRBV7-2 and TRBJ1-2, is GAGVSQSPSNKVTEKGKDVELRCDPISGHTALYWYRQSLGQGLEFLIYFQGNSAPDKSGLPSDRFSAERTGGSVSTLTIQRTQQEDSAVYLCASRNVGGSYGYTFGSGTRLTVV.

The chain carries TRBV27 and TRBJ2-2, with D maybe TRBD1 (5 bases). With 5 bases removed from V and 3 bases from J, the gap between germline ends came to 7 bases. Germline V CDR1 and CDR2: MNHEY, SMNVEV (reference sequence). This CDR3 is 13 amino acids long. CDR3 in amino acids: CASSQGYTGELFF. The CDR3, as DNA: TGTGCCAGCAGTCAGGGTTACACCGGGGAGCTGTTTTTT.

V is TRBV21-1 and J is TRBJ2-7; the DNA was not compared with TRBD1, the D call given in the table. TRBV21-1 is designated a pseudogene. This CDR3 has 15 amino acids. Here the CDR3 reads CASSKIGQGFYEQYF. The CDR3 DNA reads as TGTGCCAGCAGCAAGATCGGACAGGGATTCTACGAGCAGTACTTC.

V gene TRBV21-1 combines with J gene TRBJ2-1; the listed D gene, TRBD2, was not tested against the DNA. TRBV21-1 is listed as a pseudogene. The CDR3 contains 20 residues. The CDR3 loop is CASSKVGGRAGGPIYNEQFF. The DNA of the CDR3 is TGTGCCAGCAGCAAAGTAGGCGGGAGGGCGGGAGGCCCAATCTACAATGAGCAGTTCTTC.

This chain links TRBV30 with TRBJ2-5, with TRBD2 identical over 9 bases. The CDR3 runs 15 residues. Germline CDR1 is GTSNPN and CDR2 is SVGIG (reference sequence). V trimming: 4 bases; J trimming: 5 bases; junction bases outside the gene matches: 11. CDR3 nucleotides: TGTGCCTGGAAGAGCGGGAGGCCCGCTTGGGAGACCCAGTACTTC. As protein: CAWKSGRPAWETQYF.

The V and J genes are TRBV2 and TRBJ2-3; a weak D match, TRBD2 (5 bases). Germline assignment: CDR1 SNHLY and CDR2 FYNNEI. The CDR3 consists of 15 residues. Trimming took 6 bases from V and 4 from J, leaving 17 bases between them. CDR3 sequence (DNA): TGTGCCAGCAGCCCGGTTGGCGTGCGGGCAGATACGCAGTATTTT. Translation gives CASSPVGVRADTQYF.